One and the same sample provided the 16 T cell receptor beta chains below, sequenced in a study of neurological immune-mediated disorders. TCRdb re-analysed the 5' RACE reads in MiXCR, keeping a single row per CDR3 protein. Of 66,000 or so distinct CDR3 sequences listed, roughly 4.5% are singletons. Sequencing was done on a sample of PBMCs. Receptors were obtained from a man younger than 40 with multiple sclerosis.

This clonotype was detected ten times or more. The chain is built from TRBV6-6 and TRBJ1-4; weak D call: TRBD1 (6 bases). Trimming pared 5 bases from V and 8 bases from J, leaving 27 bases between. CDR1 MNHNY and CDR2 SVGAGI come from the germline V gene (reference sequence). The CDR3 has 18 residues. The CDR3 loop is CASSHNLGGRGLREKLFF. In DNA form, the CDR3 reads TGTGCCAGCAGTCACAACCTGGGGGGACGGGGGCTTCGGGAAAAACTGTTTTTT.

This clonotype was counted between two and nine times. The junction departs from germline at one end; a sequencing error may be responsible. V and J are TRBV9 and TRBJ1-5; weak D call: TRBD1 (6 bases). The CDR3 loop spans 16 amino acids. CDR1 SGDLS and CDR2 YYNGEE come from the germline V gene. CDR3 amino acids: CASSAGDYISNQPQNF. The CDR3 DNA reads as TGTGCCAGCAGCGCAGGGGACTATATTAGCAATCAGCCCCAGAATTTT.

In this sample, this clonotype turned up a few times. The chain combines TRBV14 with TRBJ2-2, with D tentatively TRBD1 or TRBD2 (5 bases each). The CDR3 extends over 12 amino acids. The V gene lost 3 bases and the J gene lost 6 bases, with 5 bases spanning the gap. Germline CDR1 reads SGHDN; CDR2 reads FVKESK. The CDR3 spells CASSQGPGELFF. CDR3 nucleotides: TGTGCCAGCAGCCAGGGACCCGGGGAGCTGTTTTTT. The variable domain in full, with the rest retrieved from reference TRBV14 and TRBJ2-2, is EAGVTQFPSHSVIEKGQTVTLRCDPISGHDNLYWYRRVMGKEIKFLLHFVKESKQDESGMPNNRFLAERTGGTYSTLKVQPAELEDSGVYFCASSQGPGELFFGEGSRLTVL.

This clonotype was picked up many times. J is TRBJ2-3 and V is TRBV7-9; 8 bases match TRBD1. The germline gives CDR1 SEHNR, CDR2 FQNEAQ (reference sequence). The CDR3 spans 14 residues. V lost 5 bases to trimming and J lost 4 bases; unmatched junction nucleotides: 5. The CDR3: CASSTGQGPDTQYF. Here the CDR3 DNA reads TGTGCCAGCAGCACAGGACAGGGTCCAGATACGCAGTATTTT.

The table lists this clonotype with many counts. Here the CDR3 reads CATSTSGGADTQYF. CDR3 sequence (DNA): TGTGCCACCAGCACTAGCGGGGGGGCGGATACGCAGTATTTT. This chain uses TRBV15 with TRBJ2-3; 12 nucleotides match TRBD2. The V segment lost 4 bases and the J segment 6 bases; nucleotides outside the gene matches: 2. This CDR3 has 14 amino acids. Germline CDR1 reads LNHNV; CDR2 reads YYDKDF (reference sequence).

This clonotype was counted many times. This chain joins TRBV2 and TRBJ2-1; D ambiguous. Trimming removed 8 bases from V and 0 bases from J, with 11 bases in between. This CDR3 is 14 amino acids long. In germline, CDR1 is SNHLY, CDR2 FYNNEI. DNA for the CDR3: TGTGCCAGCCGCCCTCGGAGCTCCTACAATGAGCAGTTCTTC. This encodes CASRPRSSYNEQFF.

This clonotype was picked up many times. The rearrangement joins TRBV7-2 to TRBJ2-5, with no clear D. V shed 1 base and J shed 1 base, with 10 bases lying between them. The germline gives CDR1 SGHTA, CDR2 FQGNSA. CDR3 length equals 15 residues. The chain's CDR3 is CASSLGRPIQETQYF. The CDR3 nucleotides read TGTGCCAGCAGCTTAGGGCGGCCCATCCAAGAGACCCAGTACTTC. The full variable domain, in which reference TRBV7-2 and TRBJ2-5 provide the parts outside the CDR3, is GAGVSQSPSNKVTEKGKDVELRCDPISGHTALYWYRQSLGQGLEFLIYFQGNSAPDKSGLPSDRFSAERTGGSVSTLTIQRTQQEDSAVYLCASSLGRPIQETQYFGPGTRLLVL.

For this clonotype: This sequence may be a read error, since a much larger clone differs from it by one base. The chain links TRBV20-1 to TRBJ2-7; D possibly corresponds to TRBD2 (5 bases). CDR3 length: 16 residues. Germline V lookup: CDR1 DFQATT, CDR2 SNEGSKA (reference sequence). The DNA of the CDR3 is TGCAGTGCTAGAGAATGGCGAGTCGGGGAGTCCTACGTGCAGTACTTC. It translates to CSAREWRVGESYVQYF.

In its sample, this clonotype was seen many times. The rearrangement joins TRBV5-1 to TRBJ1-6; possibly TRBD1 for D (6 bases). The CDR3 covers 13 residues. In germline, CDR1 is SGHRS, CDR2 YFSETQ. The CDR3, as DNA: TGCGCTCGGAGAGGGGGTTGTAATTCACCCCTCCACTTT. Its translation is CARRGGCNSPLHF.

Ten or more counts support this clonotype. The CDR3 DNA reads TGTGCCAGCAGCTTGTATGGAGCCATCTACGAGCAGTACTTC. It specifies CASSLYGAIYEQYF. This rearrangement joins TRBV5-6 to TRBJ2-7, with D unresolved. Germline CDR1 reads SGHDT; CDR2 reads YYEEEE. The CDR3 length is 14 residues. V lost 1 base and J 3 bases, leaving 11 bases between the germline ends.

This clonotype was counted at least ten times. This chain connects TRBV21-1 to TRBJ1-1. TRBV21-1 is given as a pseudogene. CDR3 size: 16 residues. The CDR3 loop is CASSPPAGIRTTEAFF. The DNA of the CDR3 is TGTGCCAGCAGTCCTCCGGCAGGGATCCGGACCACTGAAGCTTTCTTT.

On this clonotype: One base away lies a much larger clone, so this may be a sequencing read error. Here the CDR3 DNA reads TGTGCCAGCAGCCTGACCGGACTAGCGTCGTTGTTCTTC. It specifies CASSLTGLASLFF. V and J are TRBV11-2 and TRBJ2-1; 9 nucleotides line up with TRBD2. V was pared by 5 bases and J by 15 bases, with 11 bases of the junction left unmatched. The V gene's germline CDR1 is SGHAT and CDR2 FQNNGV. The CDR3 is 13 amino acids.

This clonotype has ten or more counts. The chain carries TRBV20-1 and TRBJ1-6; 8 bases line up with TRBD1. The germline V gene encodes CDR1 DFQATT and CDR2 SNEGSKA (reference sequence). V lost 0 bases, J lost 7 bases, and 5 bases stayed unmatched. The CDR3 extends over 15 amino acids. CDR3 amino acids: CSAREPGQGNSPLHF. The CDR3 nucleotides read TGCAGTGCTAGAGAGCCAGGACAGGGAAATTCACCCCTCCACTTT.

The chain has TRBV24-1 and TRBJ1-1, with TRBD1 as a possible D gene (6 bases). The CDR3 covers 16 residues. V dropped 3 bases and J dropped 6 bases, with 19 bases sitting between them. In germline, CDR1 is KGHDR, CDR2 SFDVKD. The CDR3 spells CATSDGGGGGSAEAFF. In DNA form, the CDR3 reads TGTGCCACCAGTGATGGAGGGGGGGGCGGCTCTGCTGAAGCTTTCTTT.

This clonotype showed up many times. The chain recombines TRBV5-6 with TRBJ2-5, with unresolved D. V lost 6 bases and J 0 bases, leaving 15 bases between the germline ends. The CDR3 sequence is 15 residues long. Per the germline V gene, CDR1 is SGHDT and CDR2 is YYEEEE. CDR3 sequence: CASTEMKTYQETQYF. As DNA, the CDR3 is TGTGCCAGCACCGAAATGAAGACGTACCAAGAGACCCAGTACTTC.

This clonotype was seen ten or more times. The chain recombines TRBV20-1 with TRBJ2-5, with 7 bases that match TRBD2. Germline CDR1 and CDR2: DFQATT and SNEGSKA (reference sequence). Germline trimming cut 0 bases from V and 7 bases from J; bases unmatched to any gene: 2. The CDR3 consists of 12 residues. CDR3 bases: TGCAGTGCTAGAGAGCTAGCGGTGACCCAGTACTTC. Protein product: CSARELAVTQYF.